The 28 T cell receptor beta chains presented below share a single source sample, sequenced in a study of cytomegalovirus exposure and HLA in healthy donors. The PCR ran on 60 Vbeta and 13 Jbeta primers. Assay used: immunoSEQ multiplex PCR; TCRdb lists only in-frame clones, some missing. This sample has about 120,000 clones, with 80% found just once. Source material: PBMCs. These receptor sequences come from a man younger than 40 in good health and CMV-seronegative.

This chain links TRBV5-1 with TRBJ2-7; TRBD1 matches 11 bases. Germline V lookup: CDR1 SGHRS, CDR2 YFSETQ. The CDR3 consists of 15 residues. The V segment lost 1 base and the J segment 3 bases; nucleotides outside the gene matches: 3. The CDR3 loop reads CASSLWTGGGYEQYF. The DNA for the CDR3 is TGCGCCAGCAGCTTGTGGACAGGGGGCGGCTACGAGCAGTACTTC.

The V gene is TRBV5-1, the J gene TRBJ1-3; no definite D call. The CDR3 covers 16 residues. Germline V lookup: CDR1 SGHRS, CDR2 YFSETQ. Trimming stripped 4 bases from V and 0 bases from J, with 14 bases between. The CDR3 protein is CASSPTDFPSGNTIYF. The CDR3 bases are TGCGCCAGCAGCCCTACCGACTTCCCCTCTGGAAACACCATATATTTT. The full variable domain, rest sourced from reference TRBV5-1 and TRBJ1-3, is KAGVTQTPRYLIKTRGQQVTLSCSPISGHRSVSWYQQTPGQGLQFLFEYFSETQRNKGNFPGRFSGRQFSNSRSEMNVSTLELGDSALYLCASSPTDFPSGNTIYFGEGSWLTVV.

The V call is TRBV12-5, the J call TRBJ1-4, with D possibly being TRBD1 (5 bases). Trimming left V 5 bases short and J 4 bases short, with 14 bases between. This CDR3 has 15 residues. Germline V gene sequence: CDR1 LGHNT, CDR2 FRNRAP. The CDR3 is CASGPGTAFNEKLFF. In DNA form, the CDR3 reads TGTGCTAGTGGTCCGGGGACTGCTTTTAATGAAAAACTGTTTTTT.

In its sample, this clone was seen a few times. This rearrangement joins TRBV6-6 to TRBJ2-7; maybe TRBD2 (7 bases). CDR3 length: 15 residues. The germline V gene has CDR1 MNHNY and CDR2 SVGAGI (reference sequence). V lost 6 bases and J lost 3, with 18 bases in between. CDR3 nucleotide sequence: TGTGCCAGCAGATCCCCTGGGGGGGCGAGCTACGAGCAGTACTTC. Its translation: CASRSPGGASYEQYF.

The chain links TRBV6-6 to TRBJ1-4, with no clear D. CDR1 and CDR2 from the germline V gene are MNHNY and SVGAGI (reference sequence). This CDR3 is built from 15 residues. Trimming removed 3 bases from V and 8 bases from J, with 16 bases in between. The CDR3 coding sequence is TGTGCCAGCAGTTATTATGGGAAGGGAGAAGAAAAACTGTTTTTT. Translated, it gives CASSYYGKGEEKLFF.

This chain joins TRBV6-1 and TRBJ1-2, with 7 positions matching TRBD1. V gave up 4 bases and J gave up 3 bases; unmatched junction bases: 5. The germline gives CDR1 MNHNS, CDR2 SASEGT. The CDR3 sequence is 14 residues long. As DNA, the CDR3 is TGTGCCAGCAGTGCCCGACAGGGAGACTATGGCTACACCTTC. Protein: CASSARQGDYGYTF.

The chain has TRBV7-6 and TRBJ2-6, with D maybe TRBD2 (6 bases). V dropped 2 bases and J dropped 0 bases, with 8 bases sitting between them. CDR1 SGHVS and CDR2 FNYEAQ come from the germline V gene. The CDR3 length is 16 residues. CDR3 in DNA: TGTGCCAGCAGCTTAATGGGGGGCTCTGGGGCCAACGTCCTGACTTTC. Protein: CASSLMGGSGANVLTF.

The chain couples TRBV19 to TRBJ1-2; perhaps TRBD1 as D (6 bases). Germline loops: CDR1 LNHDA, CDR2 SQIVND (reference sequence). CDR3 length: 15 amino acids. V gave up 1 base and J gave up 8 bases, with 17 bases separating them. This CDR3 reads CASSIGWAGDYGYTF. The CDR3 bases are TGTGCCAGTAGTATAGGCTGGGCAGGGGATTACGGCTACACCTTC.

This sequence joins TRBV27 and TRBJ2-1; 13 nucleotides align to TRBD2. The CDR3 length is 15 residues. From germline, CDR1 is MNHEY and CDR2 SMNVEV (reference sequence). After removal of 3 bases from V and 9 bases from J, the junction contained 5 bases not matched to a gene. The CDR3 DNA reads as TGTGCCAGCAGTTTCTTACTAGCGGGAGGGGTTGAGCAGTTCTTC. This codes for CASSFLLAGGVEQFF.

The V and J genes are TRBV28 and TRBJ1-1; possible D gene TRBD1, 6 bases. CDR3 length: 14 residues. Trimming left V 6 bases short and J 4 bases short, with 15 bases between. The germline V gene encodes CDR1 MDHEN and CDR2 SYDVKM. The CDR3, as DNA: TGTGCCAGCAGGACTACCGGACAGTCCACTGAAGCTTTCTTT. Residues: CASRTTGQSTEAFF.

The chain combines TRBV7-3 with TRBJ2-1, with 10 bases lining up with TRBD2. Germline-derived CDR1 and CDR2 are SGHTA and FQGTGA. This CDR3 comprises 16 residues. With 5 bases clipped from V and 9 bases from J, the junction kept 13 bases outside the gene matches. CDR3 amino acids: CASSRRAGGPGGEQFF. DNA for the CDR3: TGTGCCAGCAGCAGACGAGCGGGAGGGCCAGGCGGTGAGCAGTTCTTC.

The chain links TRBV18 to TRBJ2-7; 9 positions match TRBD1. V was clipped by 4 bases and J by 5 bases; unmatched bases: 9. The CDR3 has 15 amino acids. The germline V gene encodes CDR1 KGHSH and CDR2 LQKENI. The CDR3, as DNA: TGTGCCAGCTCACTTCGCCGGGACAGGGCGGACGAGCAGTACTTC. Its translation is CASSLRRDRADEQYF.

The rearrangement uses TRBV18 and TRBJ2-5; 8 bases map to TRBD2. The CDR3 has 14 amino acids. The V segment lost 2 bases and the J segment 5 bases; nucleotides outside the gene matches: 4. Germline values: CDR1 KGHSH, CDR2 LQKENI. CDR3 in amino acids: CASSPSGGWETQYF. CDR3 coding DNA: TGTGCCAGCTCACCAAGCGGGGGATGGGAGACCCAGTACTTC. Full variable domain (outside the CDR3, taken from reference TRBV18 and TRBJ2-5): NAGVMQNPRHLVRRRGQEARLRCSPMKGHSHVYWYRQLPEEGLKFMVYLQKENIIDESGMPKERFSAEFPKEGPSILRIQQVVRGDSAAYFCASSPSGGWETQYFGPGTRLLVL.

The chain combines TRBV6-5 with TRBJ2-7; 13 bases agree with TRBD2. The ends lost 4 bases at V and 8 bases at J; junction bases unmatched: 8. The CDR3 contains 15 residues. Germline CDR1 MNHEY, CDR2 SVGAGI. This CDR3 reads CASSSPGLAGSQQYF. The CDR3 DNA follows: TGTGCCAGCAGTTCCCCGGGACTAGCGGGAAGCCAGCAGTACTTC.

V usage is TRBV5-4 and J usage is TRBJ2-1; 7 positions match TRBD2. CDR1 and CDR2 (germline): SGHNT, YYREEE (reference sequence). The length of the CDR3 is 15 residues. The V and J ends lost 1 base and 4 bases, in that order; junction bases with no gene match: 5. The CDR3 DNA follows: TGTGCCAGCAGCTTGTTAAGCGGGGCTTACAATGAGCAGTTCTTC. It yields the protein CASSLLSGAYNEQFF.

The V and J genes are TRBV11-2 and TRBJ2-7; D possibly corresponds to TRBD1 (6 bases). Trimming left V 0 bases short and J 5 bases short, with 23 bases between. This CDR3 is 18 amino acids long. The V gene's germline CDR1 is SGHAT and CDR2 FQNNGV. The DNA of the CDR3 is TGTGCCAGCAGCTTAGAAACCCTGGGGGCTTTTGCGTACCACGAGCAGTACTTC. It is translated as CASSLETLGAFAYHEQYF.

The chain employs TRBV9 and TRBJ1-1; 9 bases align to TRBD1. Germline CDR1 and CDR2: SGDLS and YYNGEE. The J segment lost 0 bases and the V segment lost 3 bases, leaving 6 bases of the junction unmatched. CDR3 length: 16 residues. The CDR3 nucleotides are TGTGCCAGCAGCGCCGGGACAGGGCACATGAACACTGAAGCTTTCTTT. This gives the protein CASSAGTGHMNTEAFF.

This chain connects TRBV25-1 to TRBJ2-1, with D maybe TRBD1 (7 bases). This CDR3 has 15 residues. V shed 4 bases and J shed 5 bases, with 15 bases lying between them. Germline-derived CDR1 and CDR2 are MGHDK and SYGVNS. CDR3 nucleotides: TGTGCCAGCAGTGGGCCGACAGGGAGGAACAATGAGCAGTTCTTC. Translated: CASSGPTGRNNEQFF. The entire variable domain, with the rest obtained from reference TRBV25-1 and TRBJ2-1, is as follows: EADIYQTPRYLVIGTGKKITLECSQTMGHDKMYWYQQDPGMELHLIHYSYGVNSTEKGDLSSESTVSRIRTEHFPLTLESARPSHTSQYLCASSGPTGRNNEQFFGPGTRLTVL.

For the CDR3, the DNA is TGTGCCAGCAGCTTATCTCTGAACACTGAAGCTTTCTTT. Translated, it gives CASSLSLNTEAFF. The V gene is TRBV11-2, the J gene TRBJ1-1; D is ambiguous. V lost 2 bases and J lost 0, with 4 bases in between. Germline V gives CDR1 SGHAT, CDR2 FQNNGV. The CDR3 has 13 amino acids.

This rearrangement joins TRBV27 to TRBJ2-7, with D possibly matching TRBD2 (5 bases). The length of the CDR3 is 13 residues. CDR1 and CDR2 from the germline V gene are MNHEY and SMNVEV (reference sequence). Trimming removed 0 bases at V and 3 bases at J, with 6 bases between. The CDR3 loop reads CASSLSRDYEQYF. CDR3 coding DNA: TGTGCCAGCAGTTTATCGAGGGACTACGAGCAGTACTTC.

The CDR3 DNA sequence: TGCGCCAGCAGCCGACAAACAGGGGTCGGTGAAGCTTTCTTT. As protein: CASSRQTGVGEAFF. The chain couples TRBV4-3 to TRBJ1-1, with 7 bases aligning to TRBD1. CDR1 LGHNA and CDR2 YSLEER come from the germline V gene. V was clipped by 4 bases and J by 7 bases; unmatched bases: 9. The CDR3 has 14 residues.

CDR3 DNA sequence: TGTGCCCGTAGGGGGACTAGCAACTACAATGAGCAGTTCTTC. It yields the protein CARRGTSNYNEQFF. The V gene is TRBV30, the J gene TRBJ2-1, with 9 bases that match TRBD2. The CDR3 length is 14 residues. V lost 8 bases, J lost 3 bases, and 8 bases stayed unmatched. Germline assignment: CDR1 GTSNPN and CDR2 SVGIG (reference sequence).

V is TRBV18 and J is TRBJ1-1; 9 bases line up with TRBD1. The length of the CDR3 is 16 residues. Trimming at V came to 2 bases and at J to 0 bases, leaving 4 bases not matched to a gene. Germline CDR1 is KGHSH and CDR2 is LQKENI. CDR3 in amino acids: CASSPGTGGMNTEAFF. The CDR3 bases are TGTGCCAGCTCACCAGGAACAGGGGGCATGAACACTGAAGCTTTCTTT.

J is TRBJ2-1 and V is TRBV27; the match to TRBD2 covers 7 bases. Germline V CDR1 and CDR2: MNHEY, SMNVEV (reference sequence). With 5 bases clipped from V and 4 bases from J, the junction kept 5 bases outside the gene matches. The CDR3 spans 14 residues. The CDR3 sequence is CASSLGGSYNEQFF. In nucleotides, the CDR3 is TGTGCCAGCAGTCTTGGCGGGAGTTACAATGAGCAGTTCTTC.

This chain joins TRBV5-1 and TRBJ2-2; 13 nucleotides align to TRBD2. CDR3 length equals 16 residues. V shed 4 bases and J 4 bases; nucleotides not matched to a gene: 4. Germline V lookup: CDR1 SGHRS, CDR2 YFSETQ. Here the CDR3 reads CASSVGLAGVTGELFF. The CDR3 DNA is TGCGCCAGCAGCGTAGGACTAGCGGGAGTCACCGGGGAGCTGTTTTTT.

The gene calls are TRBV5-6 and TRBJ1-3, with unresolved D. Germline loops: CDR1 SGHDT, CDR2 YYEEEE. This CDR3 spans 14 amino acids. Trimming took off 0 bases at V and 2 bases at J, with 6 bases between the two ends. CDR3 nucleotides: TGTGCCAGCAGCTTGGAACAAACTGGAAACACCATATATTTT. This gives the protein CASSLEQTGNTIYF.

The chain links TRBV28 to TRBJ2-2; D perhaps matches TRBD2 (8 bases). The CDR3 spans 17 residues. V lost 5 bases and J lost 6, with 22 bases in between. CDR1 is MDHEN and CDR2 is SYDVKM in the germline V gene. The CDR3 region has the DNA TGTGCCAGCAGTCCCGGGAGGGGGCTAGCGGGTGCCGGGGAGCTGTTTTTT. Residues: CASSPGRGLAGAGELFF. The full variable domain, in which reference TRBV28 and TRBJ2-2 provide the parts outside the CDR3, is DVKVTQSSRYLVKRTGEKVFLECVQDMDHENMFWYRQDPGLGLRLIYFSYDVKMKEKGDIPEGYSVSREKKERFSLILESASTNQTSMYLCASSPGRGLAGAGELFFGEGSRLTVL.

The chain couples TRBV11-2 to TRBJ2-7; D is possibly TRBD2 (5 bases). This CDR3 spans 14 amino acids. Germline V gives CDR1 SGHAT, CDR2 FQNNGV. V lost 5 bases and J 4 bases, leaving 15 bases between the germline ends. Here the CDR3 DNA reads TGTGCCAGCAGCCGCTCCGGGGATCTTTACGAGCAGTACTTC. Translating it yields CASSRSGDLYEQYF. Variable domain in full (rest from reference TRBV11-2 and TRBJ2-7): EAGVAQSPRYKIIEKRQSVAFWCNPISGHATLYWYQQILGQGPKLLIQFQNNGVVDDSQLPKDRFSAERLKGVDSTLKIQPAKLEDSAVYLCASSRSGDLYEQYFGPGTRLTVT.